This TCR beta chain was captured in a study of cytomegalovirus exposure and HLA in healthy donors. The CDR3 runs to 15 residues. The V gene end was trimmed by 9 bases and the J gene end by 0 bases; junction bases not matched to a gene: 8. The V gene's germline CDR1 is SGHTS and CDR2 YDEGEE. The PCR ran on 60 Vbeta and 13 Jbeta primers. The data were produced by immunoSEQ multiplex PCR, yet TCRdb's version contains in-frame clones alone and is incomplete. The repertoire holds 130,000 or so clones, with 77% as singletons. Study-level results: Information on immune exposure was restricted to one variable (CMV serostatus).

Points on this clone: No antigen is known for it.

The sequenced sample was PBMCs. This receptor was taken from a male donor in good health and CMV-seropositive. The rearrangement uses TRBV5-8 and TRBJ2-3, with 9 nucleotides matching TRBD1. The CDR3 DNA is TGTGCCACCACACAGGGGGCAAGGAGCACAGATACGCAGTATTTT. This translates into CATTQGARSTDTQYF.